This T cell receptor beta chain was recorded in a study of blood T cell repertoires in COVID-19. Study summary: Material from acute and convalescent COVID-19 was sourced from the United States, Italy and Spain. PBMCs, B-cell-depleted T cells, or T cells provided the cDNA or gDNA that made up the material.

Per the original methods: Reference gene primers were amplified, and this amplification served to estimate nucleated cell counts. Generated by immunoSEQ multiplex PCR, the TCRdb table keeps only in-frame clones and is missing some. The D gene and trimming were derived from the DNA, and the V and J assignments and clone size from that table. The profile shows 400,000 to 450,000 clones, 86% of them singletons. From germline, CDR1 is LNHDA and CDR2 SQIVND (reference sequence). The CDR3 has 15 residues. The germline V and J ends were trimmed by 6 bases and 0 bases, with 9 bases remaining between them. This rearrangement joins TRBV19 to TRBJ1-6; D perhaps matches TRBD1 (6 bases). The sequenced sample was peripheral blood. This receptor was identified in a woman in her 30s with active or convalescent COVID-19. The CDR3 DNA reads as TGTGCCAGTAGCGAACAGGGCTCCTATAATTCACCCCTCCACTTT. Its protein product is CASSEQGSYNSPLHF.